This TCR beta chain was sequenced during a study of T cells in Graves' hyperthyroidism and ophthalmopathy. Trimming took 4 bases from V and 0 from J; bases not matched to a gene: 5. There are 15 residues in the CDR3. CDR1 LGHDT and CDR2 YNNKEL come from the germline V gene (reference sequence). TCR beta CDR3 regions were amplified from RNA. The HTBI primer set served for first-round RT-PCR of the TCR CDR3. TCRdb re-called the multiplex PCR reads through MiXCR, storing one row per CDR3 protein. The data hold hundreds of thousands of distinct CDR3 sequences, with 13% observed a single time. The TCR sequence derives from a young woman with Graves' hyperthyroidism. Sequenced material: blood. V and J are TRBV3-1 and TRBJ2-7; 8 bases are shared with TRBD2. The CDR3 reads CASSPGTRSSYEQYF. The CDR3 DNA is TGTGCCAGCAGCCCCGGGACTAGGAGCTCCTACGAGCAGTACTTC.